This is a list of T cell receptor beta chains from one sample in a study of siplizumab effects on memory and regulatory T cells. Using immunoSEQ multiplex PCR, the repertoire was profiled, and TCRdb retains in-frame clones only, with some absent. Among 70,000 to 95,000 clones listed, approximately 93% were seen once. The sequencing input was CD8+ T cells sorted from blood. Receptors were obtained from a human donor in good health. Each CDR3 is given with its conserved first and last residue. Fields, in order: J gene, clone size, V gene, D gene, CDR3 DNA, CDR3 protein. A D gene is named only where the DNA matches it firmly. Not all rows give a size; the values are once, few, many and, for expanded clones, a class.

J gene: TRBJ2-6; clone size: -; V gene: TRBV4-1; D gene: -; CDR3 DNA: TGCGCCAGCGGTGAGGACCTCCGTGCCAACGTCCTGACTTTC; CDR3 protein: CASGEDLRANVLTF
J gene: TRBJ2-7; clone size: -; V gene: TRBV5-1; D gene: TRBD1; CDR3 DNA: TGCGCCAGCAGCATCGGACAGGCGCCCGCCTACGACGAGCAGTACTTC; CDR3 protein: CASSIGQAPAYDEQYF
J gene: TRBJ2-7; clone size: -; V gene: TRBV7-9; D gene: TRBD1; CDR3 DNA: TGTGCCAGCAGCTTACGCTCGGGGACAGGTCCCTACGAGCAGTACTTC; CDR3 protein: CASSLRSGTGPYEQYF
J gene: TRBJ2-3; clone size: -; V gene: TRBV6-1; D gene: TRBD1; CDR3 DNA: TGTGCCAGCAGTGACTGGGGACAGTTAGGAGAGAACACAGATACGCAGTATTTT; CDR3 protein: CASSDWGQLGENTDTQYF
J gene: TRBJ1-2; clone size: -; V gene: TRBV11-1; D gene: -; CDR3 DNA: TGTGCCAGCAGCCCCGACCAACTCGCTGGCTACACCTTC; CDR3 protein: CASSPDQLAGYTF
J gene: TRBJ1-5; clone size: -; V gene: TRBV19; D gene: -; CDR3 DNA: TGTGCCAGTACGGACAGCAGCAATCAGCCCCAGCATTTT; CDR3 protein: CASTDSSNQPQHF
J gene: TRBJ2-1; clone size: -; V gene: TRBV4-1; D gene: TRBD1; CDR3 DNA: TGCGCCAGCAGCCAAGGGACAGGGTACGAGCAGTTCTTC; CDR3 protein: CASSQGTGYEQFF
J gene: TRBJ2-1; clone size: -; V gene: TRBV13; D gene: -; CDR3 DNA: TGTGCCAGCAGCTTAGGACCAGCCTACAATGAGCAGTTCTTC; CDR3 protein: CASSLGPAYNEQFF
J gene: TRBJ1-1; clone size: once; V gene: TRBV5-6; D gene: -; CDR3 DNA: TGTGCCAGCAGCTTGAAGAACACTGAAGCTTTCTTT; CDR3 protein: CASSLKNTEAFF
J gene: TRBJ2-7; clone size: -; V gene: TRBV19; D gene: -; CDR3 DNA: TGTGCCAGTACAGGGTACGAGCAGTACTTC; CDR3 protein: CASTGYEQYF
J gene: TRBJ1-3; clone size: -; V gene: TRBV15; D gene: -; CDR3 DNA: TGTGCCTCCGGGCCTTCTTCTTCTGGAAACACCATATATTTT; CDR3 protein: CASGPSSSGNTIYF
J gene: TRBJ1-3; clone size: -; V gene: TRBV5-1; D gene: -; CDR3 DNA: TGCGCCAGCAGCTTGGCCGCGGGTAGGTCTGGAAACACCATATATTTT; CDR3 protein: CASSLAAGRSGNTIYF
J gene: TRBJ2-7; clone size: -; V gene: TRBV5-1; D gene: -; CDR3 DNA: TGCGCCAGCAGCTTGACAGGCGGGGACGAGCAGTACTTC; CDR3 protein: CASSLTGGDEQYF
J gene: TRBJ2-7; clone size: -; V gene: TRBV30; D gene: -; CDR3 DNA: TGTGCCTGCTTTGGAGGGAAAACCTACGAGCAGTACTTC; CDR3 protein: CACFGGKTYEQYF
J gene: TRBJ2-3; clone size: -; V gene: TRBV6-5; D gene: TRBD2; CDR3 DNA: TGTGCCAGCAGTTCGTTAGCGGGGGTCACAGATACGCAGTATTTT; CDR3 protein: CASSSLAGVTDTQYF
J gene: TRBJ1-5; clone size: -; V gene: TRBV15; D gene: -; CDR3 DNA: TGTGCCACCAGCGGCAGAGACAATCAGCCCCAGCATTTT; CDR3 protein: CATSGRDNQPQHF
J gene: TRBJ2-2; clone size: -; V gene: TRBV9; D gene: TRBD2; CDR3 DNA: TGTGCCAGCAGCGCAACTAGCGGGAGCCGTACCGGGGAGCTGTTTTTT; CDR3 protein: CASSATSGSRTGELFF
J gene: TRBJ2-7; clone size: -; V gene: TRBV19; D gene: TRBD2; CDR3 DNA: TGTGCCAGTAGTATGGCTCAGCGGGGGGACTACGAGCAGTACTTC; CDR3 protein: CASSMAQRGDYEQYF
J gene: TRBJ2-5; clone size: -; V gene: TRBV9; D gene: -; CDR3 DNA: TGTGCCAGCAGCGTTGAGTCGGGACAAGAGACCCAGTACTTC; CDR3 protein: CASSVESGQETQYF
J gene: TRBJ2-7; clone size: -; V gene: TRBV7-9; D gene: -; CDR3 DNA: TGTGCCAGCAGCCCAGGCTACGAGCAGTACTTC; CDR3 protein: CASSPGYEQYF
J gene: TRBJ2-7; clone size: -; V gene: TRBV7-2; D gene: -; CDR3 DNA: TGTGCCAGCAGCCCCCCCCTCTCCAGTAAGGCCGAGCAGTACTTC; CDR3 protein: CASSPPLSSKAEQYF
J gene: TRBJ2-1; clone size: once; V gene: TRBV7-9; D gene: -; CDR3 DNA: TGTGCCAGCAGCTACCAAGATTACAATGAGCAGTTCTTC; CDR3 protein: CASSYQDYNEQFF